These 29 T cell receptor beta chains were sequenced from one sample in a study of PD-1 blockade in classical Hodgkin lymphoma. Relapse was seen in all patients after autologous stem cell transplantation, and brentuximab vedotin exposure was variable. Clones were read by immunoSEQ multiplex PCR, and TCRdb kept only the in-frame ones, dropping some. The profile shows tens of thousands of clones, approximately 89% of them singletons. Sequenced material: peripheral blood mononuclear cells (PBMCs), taken before the second cycle of nivolumab. These receptors were collected from a human donor with classical Hodgkin lymphoma.

The V and J genes are TRBV19 and TRBJ2-7, with TRBD1 as a possible D gene (5 bases). V dropped 5 bases and J dropped 2 bases, with 16 bases sitting between them. This CDR3 is built from 15 residues. Germline V gives CDR1 LNHDA, CDR2 SQIVND (reference sequence). CDR3 sequence: CASSLGTGGPYEQYF. The CDR3 nucleotides are TGTGCCAGTAGTCTTGGTACAGGTGGTCCCTACGAGCAGTACTTC.

This clone was counted once. The rearrangement joins TRBV28 to TRBJ2-1, with 12 bases aligning to TRBD2. The V and J ends lost 2 bases and 4 bases, in that order; junction bases with no gene match: 6. Germline lookup yields CDR1 MDHEN and CDR2 SYDVKM. This CDR3 is built from 17 residues. CDR3 loop: CASSLTTSGGLYNEQFF. The CDR3 coding sequence is TGTGCCAGCAGTTTAACAACTAGCGGGGGGCTGTACAATGAGCAGTTCTTC.

J is TRBJ1-5 and V is TRBV5-6; D is undetermined. The CDR3 totals 16 residues. Deletions cut 3 bases from V and 0 bases from J, with 13 bases between. Germline V gene lookup returns CDR1 SGHDT and CDR2 YYEEEE. The CDR3 here is CASSSSGYYSNQPQHF. The DNA for the CDR3 is TGTGCCAGCAGCTCGTCTGGATACTATAGCAATCAGCCCCAGCATTTT.

This chain links TRBV4-1 with TRBJ1-2; D is ambiguous. The ends were cut back, 0 bases at V and 4 bases at J, with 12 bases in the middle. The length of the CDR3 is 15 residues. The germline V gene has CDR1 MGHRA and CDR2 YSYEKL. Here the CDR3 DNA reads TGCGCCAGCAGCCAAGATCCCACAGAAAGCTATGGCTACACCTTC. Translated, it gives CASSQDPTESYGYTF.

The rearrangement uses TRBV27 and TRBJ1-1; D gene uncertain. V was cut by 5 bases and J by 5 bases, with 12 bases left in between. This CDR3 spans 13 amino acids. Germline V gene data show CDR1 as MNHEY and CDR2 as SMNVEV (reference sequence). CDR3 loop: CASSISTKTEAFF. CDR3 nucleotide sequence: TGTGCCAGCAGTATCTCCACGAAAACTGAAGCTTTCTTT.

The chain uses TRBV6-1 and TRBJ2-3, with D possibly being TRBD1 (6 bases). Germline V gives CDR1 MNHNS, CDR2 SASEGT. V lost 9 bases and J lost 6, with 16 bases in between. The CDR3 is 13 residues long. CDR3 region: CASTITGSDTQYF. DNA of the CDR3: TGTGCCAGTACAATTACAGGGTCCGATACGCAGTATTTT.

The chain is built from TRBV7-2 and TRBJ1-1; 11 bases match TRBD1. Germline values: CDR1 SGHTA, CDR2 FQGNSA. This CDR3 region has 13 residues. Germline trimming cut 5 bases from V and 8 bases from J; bases unmatched to any gene: 4. CDR3 in amino acids: CASSRDRGMEAFF. As DNA, the CDR3 is TGTGCCAGCAGCAGGGACAGGGGGATGGAAGCTTTCTTT.

The rearrangement uses TRBV4-1 and TRBJ2-1; D call uncertain. The germline CDR1 and CDR2 sequences are MGHRA and YSYEKL. The CDR3 loop spans 18 amino acids. Trimming removed 3 bases at V and 0 bases at J, with 18 bases between. The CDR3 nucleotides read TGCGCCAGCAGCCACGGCCACCCGGTGCGGAACTCCTACAATGAGCAGTTCTTC. As protein: CASSHGHPVRNSYNEQFF.

The J gene is TRBJ2-2, the V gene TRBV18; 8 bases are a match to TRBD2. This CDR3 contains 15 residues. Germline loops: CDR1 KGHSH, CDR2 LQKENI. J lost 4 bases, V lost 4 bases, and 5 bases had no gene match. This CDR3 is CASSLLLAGTGELFF. For the CDR3, the DNA is TGTGCCAGCTCACTACTCCTAGCGGGCACCGGGGAGCTGTTTTTT. The full variable domain, its missing parts supplied by reference TRBV18 and TRBJ2-2, is NAGVMQNPRHLVRRRGQEARLRCSPMKGHSHVYWYRQLPEEGLKFMVYLQKENIIDESGMPKERFSAEFPKEGPSILRIQQVVRGDSAAYFCASSLLLAGTGELFFGEGSRLTVL.

The genes are TRBV28 and TRBJ1-2; D not certain. Germline CDR1 MDHEN, CDR2 SYDVKM. The CDR3 loop spans 14 amino acids. V gave up 3 bases and J gave up 4 bases, with 12 bases separating them. CDR3 nucleotides: TGTGCCAGCAGTTTGTCGGTGGGAAGCTATGGCTACACCTTC. It is translated as CASSLSVGSYGYTF.

This clone came up once. The CDR3 sequence: CASSEGRVNTGELFF. DNA of the CDR3: TGTGCCAGCAGTGAAGGGCGGGTGAACACCGGGGAGCTGTTTTTT. The chain has TRBV25-1 and TRBJ2-2; possibly TRBD2 for D (5 bases). This CDR3 is 15 amino acids long. V was clipped by 2 bases and J by 1 base, with 8 bases between them. Germline V gene sequence: CDR1 MGHDK, CDR2 SYGVNS.

V is TRBV15 and J is TRBJ2-7; the D is unclear. The CDR3 sequence is 14 residues long. V dropped 1 base and J dropped 1 base, with 8 bases sitting between them. Germline V gene lookup returns CDR1 LNHNV and CDR2 YYDKDF (reference sequence). CDR3 nucleotide sequence: TGTGCCACCAGCAGAGCGGTCAGTTCCTACGAGCAGTACTTC. Amino acids: CATSRAVSSYEQYF.

The chain joins TRBV13 to TRBJ2-7; 14 nucleotides match TRBD2. The CDR3 is 15 residues long. V lost 3 bases and J lost 6; bases outside the gene matches: 4. Germline V gene lookup returns CDR1 PRHDT and CDR2 FYEKMQ (reference sequence). This CDR3 reads CASSLGLAGAGEQYF. CDR3 nucleotides: TGTGCCAGCAGCTTGGGACTAGCGGGAGCTGGCGAGCAGTACTTC.

The rearrangement uses TRBV21-1 and TRBJ1-3; TRBD1 is the table's D call, not checked against the DNA. TRBV21-1 is tagged as a pseudogene. The CDR3 totals 17 residues. The CDR3 loop is CASSKVCQALRGNTIYF. The CDR3 DNA follows: TGTGCCAGCAGCAAAGTCTGCCAGGCGCTAAGGGGAAACACCATATATTTT.

This chain connects TRBV7-9 to TRBJ2-7, with D unclear. The CDR3 loop spans 14 amino acids. The ends were cut back, 5 bases at V and 2 bases at J, with 13 bases in the middle. Germline assignment: CDR1 SEHNR and CDR2 FQNEAQ (reference sequence). The CDR3 sequence is CASSPMGEPYEQYF. The DNA of the CDR3 is TGTGCCAGCAGCCCCATGGGCGAGCCCTACGAGCAGTACTTC. Filled out from reference TRBV7-9 and TRBJ2-7, the complete variable domain reads DTGVSQNPRHKITKRGQNVTFRCDPISEHNRLYWYRQTLGQGPEFLTYFQNEAQLEKSRLLSDRFSAERPKGSFSTLEIQRTEQGDSAMYLCASSPMGEPYEQYFGPGTRLTVT.

As DNA, the CDR3 is TGCGCCAGCAGCCACGGCCGGGACAGGAATTTCGCTGGGGATACGCAGTATTTT. It encodes CASSHGRDRNFAGDTQYF. V is TRBV4-1 and J is TRBJ2-3; the match to TRBD1 covers 8 bases. With 3 bases clipped from V and 6 bases from J, the junction kept 17 bases outside the gene matches. This CDR3 is 18 amino acids long. Looked up from germline, CDR1 is MGHRA and CDR2 is YSYEKL.

The CDR3 protein is CASSEPGTGYGYTF. The CDR3 DNA follows: TGTGCCAGCAGTGAACCCGGGACAGGCTATGGCTACACCTTC. The genes are TRBV6-1 and TRBJ1-2; 8 bases are a match to TRBD1. Germline V gene lookup returns CDR1 MNHNS and CDR2 SASEGT. CDR3 length equals 14 residues. The V gene end was trimmed by 2 bases and the J gene end by 4 bases; junction bases not matched to a gene: 3.

This chain joins TRBV28 and TRBJ1-5; D uncertain. This CDR3 spans 13 amino acids. The ends were cut back, 2 bases at V and 4 bases at J, with 6 bases in the middle. In germline, CDR1 is MDHEN, CDR2 SYDVKM. CDR3 region: CASSLSMNQPQHF. CDR3 nucleotides: TGTGCCAGCAGTTTAAGTATGAATCAGCCCCAGCATTTT.

The J gene is TRBJ2-7, the V gene TRBV6-1, with D perhaps matching TRBD1 (6 bases). V was clipped by 2 bases and J by 2 bases, with 13 bases between them. Germline V lookup: CDR1 MNHNS, CDR2 SASEGT. This CDR3 comprises 15 residues. The CDR3 sequence is CASSETGTPAYEQYF. The CDR3 DNA reads as TGTGCCAGCAGTGAAACAGGGACGCCTGCCTACGAGCAGTACTTC.

The chain combines TRBV9 with TRBJ2-7; 9 bases agree with TRBD1. The CDR3 sequence is 14 residues long. The V and J ends lost 2 bases and 5 bases, in that order; junction bases with no gene match: 5. The V gene's germline CDR1 is SGDLS and CDR2 YYNGEE. The CDR3 nucleotides are TGTGCCAGCAGCGTCCGGGACAGGGTCGACGAGCAGTACTTC. This gives the protein CASSVRDRVDEQYF.

The chain is built from TRBV10-3 and TRBJ2-7; D may be TRBD1 (5 bases). The germline gives CDR1 ENHRY, CDR2 SYGVKD. V lost 8 bases and J lost 0, with 11 bases in between. The CDR3 spans 13 residues. This CDR3 reads CAIAQGGSYEQYF. The CDR3 nucleotides are TGTGCCATCGCCCAGGGCGGCTCCTACGAGCAGTACTTC.

This chain joins TRBV6-1 and TRBJ1-4, with 7 nucleotides matching TRBD1. Per the germline V gene, CDR1 is MNHNS and CDR2 is SASEGT. The trim removed 7 bases at V and 6 bases at J, leaving 8 bases unmatched. This CDR3 comprises 14 residues. The CDR3 coding sequence is TGTGCCAGCACTATAACAGGGGCGGATGAAAAACTGTTTTTT. Translation: CASTITGADEKLFF.

Here the CDR3 reads CASSSRVGTYNEQFF. Written as DNA, the CDR3 is TGTGCCAGCAGCTCCAGGGTGGGGACCTACAATGAGCAGTTCTTC. The chain is built from TRBV11-2 and TRBJ2-1, with D tentatively TRBD1 (5 bases). V lost 4 bases to trimming and J lost 2 bases, with 12 bases between them. Germline values: CDR1 SGHAT, CDR2 FQNNGV. The CDR3 runs to 15 residues.

J is TRBJ2-3 and V is TRBV11-2; 9 nucleotides agree with TRBD2. J was trimmed by 2 bases and V by 2 bases; bases with no gene match: 8. Looked up from germline, CDR1 is SGHAT and CDR2 is FQNNGV. This CDR3 region has 17 residues. The CDR3 region is CASSLFPSSGITDTQYF. The CDR3 coding sequence is TGTGCCAGCAGCTTATTTCCCTCTAGCGGGATCACAGATACGCAGTATTTT.

The chain uses TRBV5-4 and TRBJ2-3; D unclear. The CDR3 runs 13 residues. CDR1 is SGHNT and CDR2 is YYREEE in the germline V gene (reference sequence). Trimming removed 0 bases at V and 5 bases at J, with 7 bases between. The CDR3 region is CASSLGVGDTQYF. CDR3 coding DNA: TGTGCCAGCAGCTTGGGGGTCGGAGATACGCAGTATTTT.

V is TRBV2 and J is TRBJ1-5; TRBD1 might be the D (6 bases). Trimming removed 8 bases from V and 0 bases from J, with 17 bases in between. CDR1 and CDR2 (germline): SNHLY, FYNNEI. The CDR3 is 16 amino acids. CDR3 bases: TGTGCCAGCGGCGCAAGAGGACAGACTAGCAATCAGCCCCAGCATTTT. It is translated as CASGARGQTSNQPQHF.

The V gene is TRBV18, the J gene TRBJ2-1; 12 bases align to TRBD1. CDR1 and CDR2 from the germline V gene are KGHSH and LQKENI. The CDR3 sequence is 15 residues long. Trimming took 0 bases from V and 8 from J; bases not matched to a gene: 2. The CDR3 nucleotides read TGTGCCAGCTCACCACCCGGGACAGGGGGCTATGAGCAGTTCTTC. Its protein is CASSPPGTGGYEQFF.

V is TRBV13 and J is TRBJ1-1; D ambiguous. Per germline, CDR1 PRHDT and CDR2 FYEKMQ (reference sequence). Trimming stripped 6 bases from V and 2 bases from J, with 13 bases between. This CDR3 contains 14 residues. The CDR3 nucleotides read TGTGCCAGCAGTAAAACGATGCAAAACACTGAAGCTTTCTTT. Encoded protein: CASSKTMQNTEAFF. Combining the CDR3 with reference TRBV13 and TRBJ1-1 gives the whole variable domain AAGVIQSPRHLIKEKRETATLKCYPIPRHDTVYWYQQGPGQDPQFLISFYEKMQSDKGSIPDRFSAQQFSDYHSELNMSSLELGDSALYFCASSKTMQNTEAFFGQGTRLTVV.

The J gene is TRBJ2-1, the V gene TRBV7-3; D might be TRBD2 (5 bases). This CDR3 is built from 17 residues. The V gene's germline CDR1 is SGHTA and CDR2 FQGTGA. Trimming left V 5 bases short and J 0 bases short, with 17 bases between. The CDR3 loop is CASSQRPTGSSYNEQFF. DNA of the CDR3: TGTGCCAGCAGCCAACGACCGACTGGGAGCTCCTACAATGAGCAGTTCTTC.